This section outlines one T cell receptor beta chain sequence together with its context. Its matching antigen is unknown. The junction had 3 bases not matched to a gene; V was cut back by 8 bases and J by 0 bases. This CDR3 has 14 amino acids. Assay used: immunoSEQ multiplex PCR; TCRdb lists only in-frame clones, some missing. There are 60,000 to 100,000 clones in the sample; about 91% occur only once, and about 7.1% lies in the top ten. This sample is drawn from a study of T cell responses to AZD1222 COVID-19 vaccine. Study-wide results and limits: A mostly white British donor set with more females was recruited, and clonal diversity was possibly underestimated.

The chain recombines TRBV6-7 with TRBJ2-7; TRBD2 aligns across 11 bases. TRBV6-7 is identified as an open reading frame with a role that is uncertain. This sequence originates from an adult in good health. The sample was peripheral blood, taken on day 0 of MenACWY control vaccination. CDR3 protein: CASRLAGTSYEQYF. The CDR3 DNA reads TGTGCCAGCCGACTAGCGGGGACCTCCTACGAGCAGTACTTC.